What follows are 21 T cell receptor beta chains derived from one specimen sequenced in a study of T cell repertoires in cytomegalovirus infection. Antigen specificity for these receptors is unknown. In TCRdb, the reads were re-called with MiXCR into one record per CDR3 protein. The sample lists 450,000 to 600,000 distinct CDR3 sequences, 33% seen once, with roughly a sixth in the top ten. Sequences were derived from cultured PBMCs, sampled from culture after CMV antigen stimulation. These receptors came from a human donor in good health (CMV status not recorded). Some clones in this sample may be carry-over from other donors' samples.

The chain links TRBV10-3 to TRBJ2-1, with unresolved D. Trimming took off 2 bases at V and 0 bases at J, with 8 bases between the two ends. The CDR3 spans 15 residues. CDR1 is ENHRY, CDR2 SYGVKD, per germline. CDR3 amino acids: CAISEGRNSYNEQFF. CDR3 DNA: TGTGCCATCAGTGAGGGGCGGAACTCCTACAATGAGCAGTTCTTC.

This clonotype was seen ten or more times. V and J are TRBV12-3 or TRBV12-4 and TRBJ1-1; possibly TRBD1 for D (6 bases). The CDR3 consists of 13 residues. V dropped 9 bases and J dropped 0 bases, with 11 bases sitting between them. The chain's CDR3 is CASTRQVNTEAFF. CDR3 DNA: TGTGCCAGTACCAGACAGGTGAACACTGAAGCTTTCTTT.

The V call is TRBV6-2 or TRBV6-3, the J call TRBJ1-5; D perhaps matches TRBD1 (5 bases). The V gene's germline CDR1 is MNHEY and CDR2 SVGEGT. The CDR3 totals 13 residues. V was cut by 8 bases and J by 2 bases, with 10 bases left in between. CDR3 amino acids: CASDRGGNQPQHF. In nucleotides, the CDR3 is TGTGCCAGCGATCGGGGGGGCAATCAGCCCCAGCATTTT.

Only a few counts were recorded for this clonotype. This chain connects TRBV6-1 to TRBJ2-1, with TRBD2 identical over 7 bases. V shed 5 bases, J shed 7 bases, and the junction held 14 bases outside the gene matches. The CDR3 consists of 16 residues. Germline CDR1 MNHNS, CDR2 SASEGT. For the CDR3, the DNA is TGTGCCAGCAGTCCCCTCTGGCGGGAGTTCTGGAATGAGCAGTTCTTC. Translation gives CASSPLWREFWNEQFF.

V and J are TRBV19 and TRBJ1-6; 9 bases match TRBD1. The J segment lost 10 bases and the V segment lost 8 bases, leaving 6 bases of the junction unmatched. Germline V gene sequence: CDR1 LNHDA, CDR2 SQIVND (reference sequence). The CDR3 length is 13 residues. In nucleotides, the CDR3 is TGTGCCAGTGCCGACAGGGGGGGGTCACCCCTCCACTTT. This encodes CASADRGGSPLHF.

This clonotype was detected many times. The chain recombines TRBV7-9 with TRBJ2-5; D is ambiguous. The CDR3 is made up of 17 amino acids. CDR1 is SEHNR and CDR2 is FQNEAQ in the germline V gene (reference sequence). Trimming took off 0 bases at V and 5 bases at J, with 19 bases between the two ends. The chain's CDR3 is CASSLAKGNLNKETQYF. The CDR3 DNA is TGTGCCAGCAGCTTAGCGAAAGGAAATCTAAATAAGGAGACCCAGTACTTC.

Ten or more counts support this clonotype. This chain links TRBV7-8 with TRBJ2-1, with D possibly called TRBD1 or TRBD2 (5 bases each). The CDR3 spans 16 residues. Trimming stripped 0 bases from V and 0 bases from J, with 9 bases between. Germline V lookup: CDR1 SGHVS, CDR2 FQNEAQ. CDR3 sequence: CASSLAAGSSYNEQFF. The DNA of the CDR3 is TGTGCCAGCAGCTTAGCGGCAGGGAGCTCCTACAATGAGCAGTTCTTC.

Ten or more counts support this clonotype. The V gene is TRBV30, the J gene TRBJ2-7; TRBD2 aligns across 11 bases. The trim removed 3 bases at V and 3 bases at J, leaving 4 bases unmatched. Germline CDR1 GTSNPN, CDR2 SVGIG (reference sequence). CDR3 length: 14 residues. DNA for the CDR3: TGTGCCTGGAGCCAAGGACTAGCGGGCTACGAGCAGTACTTC. Translation: CAWSQGLAGYEQYF.

This clonotype has a single count. The CDR3 reads CSVDPGLAGHYEQYF. Written as DNA, the CDR3 is TGCAGCGTAGATCCAGGACTAGCGGGTCATTACGAGCAGTACTTC. The V call is TRBV29-1, the J call TRBJ2-7, with 11 nucleotides matching TRBD2. CDR1 is SQVTM and CDR2 is ANQGSEA in the germline V gene. J lost 4 bases, V lost 6 bases, and 11 bases had no gene match. This CDR3 spans 15 amino acids.

The chain is built from TRBV6-1 and TRBJ2-5, with 7 bases identical to TRBD2. J lost 2 bases, V lost 4 bases, and 10 bases had no gene match. From germline, CDR1 is MNHNS and CDR2 SASEGT. The length of the CDR3 is 16 residues. CDR3 sequence reads: CASSVPPPGGQETQYF. The CDR3 DNA is TGTGCCAGCAGTGTCCCCCCGCCCGGGGGGCAAGAGACCCAGTACTTC.

There are a few counts of this clonotype. V is TRBV5-1 and J is TRBJ1-5; D is perhaps TRBD1 (5 bases). Per the germline V gene, CDR1 is SGHRS and CDR2 is YFSETQ. The length of the CDR3 is 15 residues. V lost 1 base and J lost 0, with 8 bases in between. Here the CDR3 reads CASSLRGDSNQPQHF. CDR3 sequence (DNA): TGCGCCAGCAGCTTGCGGGGGGATAGCAATCAGCCCCAGCATTTT.

As DNA, the CDR3 is TGTGCCAGCAGTTTGGGGGCGGGGGATTCACCCCTCCACTTT. Protein: CASSLGAGDSPLHF. The chain uses TRBV27 and TRBJ1-6; weak D call: TRBD1 (6 bases). Germline V gene lookup returns CDR1 MNHEY and CDR2 SMNVEV (reference sequence). The CDR3 is 14 residues long. V was pared by 3 bases and J by 8 bases, with 11 bases between.

The chain links TRBV2 to TRBJ1-3; D possibly corresponds to TRBD1 (5 bases). Germline V gives CDR1 SNHLY, CDR2 FYNNEI. The CDR3 covers 14 residues. V lost 7 bases and J 4 bases, leaving 14 bases between the germline ends. In DNA, the CDR3 is TGTGCCAGCAAAATTTGGGGCAGAGGAAACACCATATATTTT. This gives the protein CASKIWGRGNTIYF. The full variable domain, with the rest looked up from reference TRBV2 and TRBJ1-3, is EPEVTQTPSHQVTQMGQEVILRCVPISNHLYFYWYRQILGQKVEFLVSFYNNEISEKSEIFDDQFSVERPDGSNFTLKIRSTKLEDSAMYFCASKIWGRGNTIYFGEGSWLTVV.

This chain joins TRBV12-3 or TRBV12-4 and TRBJ2-5; D is tentatively TRBD1 or TRBD2 (5 bases each). With 1 base removed from V and 6 bases from J, the gap between germline ends came to 12 bases. This CDR3 region has 14 residues. Written as DNA, the CDR3 is TGTGCCAGCAGTTTAGGGCTCGAGGGGAAGACCCAGTACTTC. Its protein is CASSLGLEGKTQYF.

This clonotype was picked up a small number of times. The V gene is TRBV4-3, the J gene TRBJ2-1; D is perhaps TRBD1 or TRBD2 (6 bases each). Germline CDR1 reads LGHNA; CDR2 reads YSLEER. The CDR3 length is 18 residues. Trimming took off 1 base at V and 10 bases at J, with 26 bases between the two ends. The CDR3 bases are TGCGCCAGCAGCCAAGTACTGATAAGGGACTTAGGGACAAAGGAGCAGTTCTTC. Translating gives CASSQVLIRDLGTKEQFF.

Notes on this clonotype: A read error may be the cause here, since a much bigger clone is one base away. The V call is TRBV7-2, the J call TRBJ2-7; 10 bases align to TRBD2. V shed 3 bases, J shed 5 bases, and the junction held 10 bases outside the gene matches. Germline V gene lookup returns CDR1 SGHTA and CDR2 FQGNSA. The length of the CDR3 is 16 residues. CDR3 region: CASSFSGTSGEDEQYF. CDR3 DNA: TGTGCCAGCAGCTTTAGTGGAACTAGCGGGGAAGACGAGCAGTACTTC.

Only a few counts were recorded for this clonotype. CDR3 residues: CAISESKQRNTGELFF. The CDR3 DNA reads TGTGCCATCAGTGAGTCGAAGCAGCGGAACACCGGGGAGCTGTTTTTT. The V call is TRBV10-3, the J call TRBJ2-2; D is uncertain. The V and J ends lost 0 bases and 1 base respectively, with 9 bases between them. This CDR3 spans 16 amino acids. CDR1 is ENHRY, CDR2 SYGVKD, per germline.

In this sample, this clonotype turned up many times. The rearrangement joins TRBV7-2 to TRBJ2-3; D unclear. Germline loops: CDR1 SGHTA, CDR2 FQGNSA. The CDR3 totals 14 residues. V dropped 5 bases and J dropped 1 base, with 10 bases sitting between them. The CDR3 loop is CASSADRGTDTQYF. CDR3 coding DNA: TGTGCCAGCAGCGCCGATAGGGGCACAGATACGCAGTATTTT.

This clonotype came up a few times. The rearrangement joins TRBV19 to TRBJ2-4; D remains ambiguous. The germline V gene encodes CDR1 LNHDA and CDR2 SQIVND (reference sequence). There are 16 residues in the CDR3. V lost 4 bases, J lost 0 bases, and 13 bases lay in between. In DNA, the CDR3 is TGTGCCAGTAGTACTTTCTTGGAGACAGCCAAAAACATTCAGTACTTC. Translated, it gives CASSTFLETAKNIQYF.

Comments on this clonotype: A read error may account for a junction end that differs from germline. The V and J genes are TRBV7-8 and TRBJ2-2; no clear D gene. The CDR3 is 18 amino acids. Germline CDR1 SGHVS, CDR2 FQNEAQ. In nucleotides, the CDR3 is TGTGCCAGCAGCTTAGCCCGTCGGGCCGCAAGGAACGCCGGGGAGCTGTTTTTT. Residues: CASSLARRAARNAGELFF.

V usage is TRBV20-1 and J usage is TRBJ1-3, with 9 nucleotides matching TRBD1. CDR3 size: 15 residues. Trimming removed 2 bases from V and 6 bases from J; junction bases left unmatched: 8. CDR1 and CDR2 from the germline V gene are DFQATT and SNEGSKA (reference sequence). CDR3 sequence (DNA): TGCAGTGCTAGAATACCGGGACAGGGCTCAAACACCATATATTTT. Translating gives CSARIPGQGSNTIYF.